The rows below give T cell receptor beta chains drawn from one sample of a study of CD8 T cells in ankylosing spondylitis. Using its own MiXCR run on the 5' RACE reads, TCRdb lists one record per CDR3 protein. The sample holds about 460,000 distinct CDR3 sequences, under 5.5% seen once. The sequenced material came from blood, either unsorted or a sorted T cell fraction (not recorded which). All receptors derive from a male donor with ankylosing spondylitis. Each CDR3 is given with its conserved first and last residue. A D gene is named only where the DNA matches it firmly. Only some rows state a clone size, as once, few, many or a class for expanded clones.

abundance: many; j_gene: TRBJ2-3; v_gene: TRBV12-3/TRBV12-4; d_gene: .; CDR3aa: CASSQGTDTQYF; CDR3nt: TGTGCCAGCAGCCAAGGGACAGATACGCAGTATTTT
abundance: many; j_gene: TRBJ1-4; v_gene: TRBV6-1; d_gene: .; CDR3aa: CASSHRVDNEKLFF; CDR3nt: TGTGCCAGCAGCCACAGGGTAGATAATGAAAAACTGTTTTTT
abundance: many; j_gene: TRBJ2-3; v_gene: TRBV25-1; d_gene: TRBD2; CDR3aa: CASSDLAGGNTDTQYF; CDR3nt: TGTGCCAGCAGCGATCTAGCGGGGGGAAACACAGATACGCAGTATTTT
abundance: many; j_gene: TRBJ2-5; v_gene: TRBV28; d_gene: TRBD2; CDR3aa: CASSLTSSGQETQYF; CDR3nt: TGTGCCAGCAGTTTAACCTCTAGCGGGCAAGAGACCCAGTACTTC
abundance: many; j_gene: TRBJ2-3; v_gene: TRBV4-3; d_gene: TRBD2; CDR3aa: CASSIGGSLSDTQYF; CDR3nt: TGCGCCAGCTCCATAGGCGGGAGTCTCTCAGATACGCAGTATTTT
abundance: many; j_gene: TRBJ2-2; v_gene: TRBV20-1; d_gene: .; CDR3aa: CSAGPGPADTGELFF; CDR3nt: TGCAGTGCTGGTCCGGGCCCAGCAGACACCGGGGAGCTGTTTTTT
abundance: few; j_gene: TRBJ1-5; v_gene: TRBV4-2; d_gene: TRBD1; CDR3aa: CASSQDRGRGPNQPQHF; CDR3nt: TGTGCCAGCAGCCAAGATCGGGGCAGGGGGCCCAATCAGCCCCAGCATTTT
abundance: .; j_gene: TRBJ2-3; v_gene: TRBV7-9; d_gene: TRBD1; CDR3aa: CASSNRQGLDTQYF; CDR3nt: TGTGCCAGCAGCAACCGACAGGGATTAGATACGCAGTATTTT
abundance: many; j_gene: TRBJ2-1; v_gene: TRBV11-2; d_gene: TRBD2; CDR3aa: CASSRQWGLAGDNEQFF; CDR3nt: TGTGCCAGCAGCCGCCAATGGGGACTAGCGGGGGACAATGAGCAGTTCTTC
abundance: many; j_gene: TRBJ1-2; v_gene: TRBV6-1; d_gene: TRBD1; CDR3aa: CASSVTGEAGYTF; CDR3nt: TGTGCCAGCAGTGTCACAGGGGAAGCTGGCTACACCTTC
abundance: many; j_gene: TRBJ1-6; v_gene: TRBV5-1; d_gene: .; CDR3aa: CASSLVVDNSPLHF; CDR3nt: TGCGCCAGCAGCTTGGTAGTTGATAATTCACCCCTCCACTTT
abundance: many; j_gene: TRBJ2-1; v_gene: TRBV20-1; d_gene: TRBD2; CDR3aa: CSASRASGSLSEQFF; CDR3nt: TGCAGTGCTAGTAGGGCTAGCGGGAGTTTGAGTGAGCAGTTCTTC
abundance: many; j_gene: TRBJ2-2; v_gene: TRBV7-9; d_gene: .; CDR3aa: CASSLTLTGELFF; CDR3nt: TGTGCCAGCAGCTTGACCTTAACCGGGGAGCTGTTTTTT
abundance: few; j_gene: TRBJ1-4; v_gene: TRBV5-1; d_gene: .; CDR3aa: CASSFLRGGDEKLFF; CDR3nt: TGCGCCAGCAGCTTCCTCCGAGGGGGGGATGAAAAACTGTTTTTT
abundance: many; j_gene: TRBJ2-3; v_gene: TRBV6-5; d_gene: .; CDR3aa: CASSYSPRTDTQYF; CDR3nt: TGTGCCAGCAGTTACTCGCCGCGGACAGATACGCAGTATTTT
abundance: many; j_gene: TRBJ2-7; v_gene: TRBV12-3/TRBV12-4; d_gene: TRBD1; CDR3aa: CASSNRGFSYEQYF; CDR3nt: TGTGCCAGCAGTAACAGGGGCTTCTCCTACGAGCAGTACTTC
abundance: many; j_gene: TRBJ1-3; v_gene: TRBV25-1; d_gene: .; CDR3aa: CASSEPGRGNTIYF; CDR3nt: TGTGCCAGCAGTGAGCCAGGGAGAGGAAACACCATATATTTT
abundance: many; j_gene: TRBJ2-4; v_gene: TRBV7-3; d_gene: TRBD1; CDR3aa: CASSFAGTGPGGIQYF; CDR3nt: TGTGCCAGCAGCTTCGCCGGGACAGGGCCGGGAGGCATTCAGTACTTC
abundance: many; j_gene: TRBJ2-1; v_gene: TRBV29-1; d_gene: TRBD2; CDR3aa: CSVVSGGGHNEQFF; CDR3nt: TGCAGCGTTGTGTCCGGGGGGGGCCACAATGAGCAGTTCTTC
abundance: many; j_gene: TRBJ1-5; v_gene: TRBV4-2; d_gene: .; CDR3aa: CASSQAGRDQPQHF; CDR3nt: TGTGCCAGCAGCCAAGCGGGCCGGGATCAGCCCCAGCATTTT
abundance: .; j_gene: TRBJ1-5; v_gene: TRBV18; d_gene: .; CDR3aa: CASSPPAKPTDTQHF; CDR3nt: TGTGCCAGCTCACCACCGGCCAAGCCGACAGATACGCAGCATTTT
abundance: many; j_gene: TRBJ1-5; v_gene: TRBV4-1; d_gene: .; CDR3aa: CASSHQYSNQPQHF; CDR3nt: TGCGCCAGCAGCCACCAGTATAGCAATCAGCCCCAGCATTTT
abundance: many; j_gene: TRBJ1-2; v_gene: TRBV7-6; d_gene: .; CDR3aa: CASSLGDIGYGYTF; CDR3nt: TGTGCCAGCAGCCTAGGGGACATTGGCTATGGCTACACCTTC
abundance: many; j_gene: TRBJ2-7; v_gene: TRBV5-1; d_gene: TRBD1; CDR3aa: CASSTDRDRGRLGSYEQYF; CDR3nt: TGCGCCAGCAGCACCGACCGGGACAGGGGGCGCCTGGGCTCCTACGAGCAGTACTTC
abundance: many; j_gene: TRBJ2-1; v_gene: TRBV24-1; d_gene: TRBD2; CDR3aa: CATSSSGRNEQFF; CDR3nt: TGTGCCACCTCCTCTAGCGGGCGGAATGAGCAGTTCTTC
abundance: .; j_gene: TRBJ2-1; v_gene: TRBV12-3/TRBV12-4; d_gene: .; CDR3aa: CASSFSEQFF; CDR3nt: TGTGCCAGCAGTTTCAGTGAGCAGTTCTTC
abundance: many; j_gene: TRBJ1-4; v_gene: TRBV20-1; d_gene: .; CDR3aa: CSARDPGAVTNEKLFF; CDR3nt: TGCAGTGCTAGAGATCCGGGGGCCGTAACTAATGAAAAACTGTTTTTT
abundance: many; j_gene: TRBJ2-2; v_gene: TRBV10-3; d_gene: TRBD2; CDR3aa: CAISERSGRAVGTGELFF; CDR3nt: TGTGCCATCAGTGAACGTAGCGGGAGGGCCGTTGGCACCGGGGAGCTGTTTTTT
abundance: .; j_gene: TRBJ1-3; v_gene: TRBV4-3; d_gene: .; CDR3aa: CASSQGSSGNTIYF; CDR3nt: TGCGCCAGCAGCCAGGGGTCCTCCGGAAACACCATATATTTT
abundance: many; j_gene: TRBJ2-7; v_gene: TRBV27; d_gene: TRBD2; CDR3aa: CASSLSGGGYEQYF; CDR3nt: TGTGCCAGCAGCCTTAGCGGGGGGGGCTACGAGCAGTACTTC
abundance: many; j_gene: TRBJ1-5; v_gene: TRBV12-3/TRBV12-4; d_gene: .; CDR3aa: CASSDYRFYSNQPQHF; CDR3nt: TGTGCCAGCAGTGACTACAGGTTCTATAGCAATCAGCCCCAGCATTTT
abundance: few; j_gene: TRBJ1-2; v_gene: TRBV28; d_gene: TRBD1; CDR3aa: CASSRQGAYPANYGYTF; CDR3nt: TGTGCCAGCAGTCGACAGGGAGCATACCCAGCTAACTATGGCTACACCTTC
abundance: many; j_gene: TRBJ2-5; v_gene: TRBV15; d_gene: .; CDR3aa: CATSRDKGDGEETQYF; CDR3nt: TGTGCCACCAGCAGAGATAAGGGTGATGGGGAAGAGACCCAGTACTTC
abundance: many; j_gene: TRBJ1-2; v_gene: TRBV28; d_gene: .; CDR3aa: CASRSTGTGRYGYTF; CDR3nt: TGTGCCAGCAGGTCTACCGGGACGGGCCGGTATGGCTACACCTTC
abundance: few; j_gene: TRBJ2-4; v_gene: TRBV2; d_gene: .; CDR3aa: CASREVVVNIQYF; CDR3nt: TGTGCCAGCAGAGAAGTGGTAGTTAACATTCAGTACTTC
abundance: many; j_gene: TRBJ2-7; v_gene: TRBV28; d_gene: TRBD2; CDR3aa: CASRNSGGTYEQYF; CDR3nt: TGTGCCAGTCGGAATAGCGGGGGAACCTACGAGCAGTACTTC
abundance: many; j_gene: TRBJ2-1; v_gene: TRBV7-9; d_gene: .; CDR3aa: CASARGGAYNEQFF; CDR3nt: TGTGCCAGCGCGAGAGGGGGGGCCTACAATGAGCAGTTCTTC
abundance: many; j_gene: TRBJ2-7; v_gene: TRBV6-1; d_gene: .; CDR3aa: CASTRLQGGVYEQYF; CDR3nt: TGTGCCAGCACTCGACTACAGGGTGGAGTCTACGAGCAGTACTTC
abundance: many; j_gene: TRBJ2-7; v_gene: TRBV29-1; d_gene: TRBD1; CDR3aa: CSVEKGRGYEQYF; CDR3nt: TGCAGCGTTGAAAAGGGCAGGGGGTACGAGCAGTACTTC
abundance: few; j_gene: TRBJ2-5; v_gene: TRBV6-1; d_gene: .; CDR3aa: CASTKRWQPGETQYF; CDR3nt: TGTGCCAGCACCAAACGGTGGCAGCCGGGTGAGACCCAGTACTTC
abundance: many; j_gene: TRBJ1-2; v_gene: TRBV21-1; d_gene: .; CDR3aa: CASSKRSRETNNYGYTF; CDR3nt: TGTGCCAGCAGCAAAAGGTCCCGGGAGACTAACAACTATGGCTACACCTTC
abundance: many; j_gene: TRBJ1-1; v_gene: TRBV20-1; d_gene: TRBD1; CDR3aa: CSAGDDRGTAFF; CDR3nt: TGCAGTGCTGGCGACGACAGGGGAACAGCTTTCTTT
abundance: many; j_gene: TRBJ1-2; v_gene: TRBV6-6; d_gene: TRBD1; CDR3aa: CASTDRGYGYTF; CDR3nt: TGTGCCAGCACTGACAGGGGCTATGGCTACACCTTC
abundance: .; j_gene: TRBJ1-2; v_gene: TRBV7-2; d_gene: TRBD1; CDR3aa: CASSPQGGGFLYGYTF; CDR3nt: TGTGCCAGCAGCCCCCAGGGAGGGGGCTTCCTCTATGGCTACACCTTC
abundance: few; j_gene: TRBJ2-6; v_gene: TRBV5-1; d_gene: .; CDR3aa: CASTLRGDGANVLTF; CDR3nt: TGCGCCAGCACCCTCCGGGGAGACGGGGCCAACGTCCTGACTTTC
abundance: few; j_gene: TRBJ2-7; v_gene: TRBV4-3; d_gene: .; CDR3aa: CASSQDLGGFLYF; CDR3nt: TGCGCCAGCAGCCAAGATCTGGGAGGATTTTTATACTTC
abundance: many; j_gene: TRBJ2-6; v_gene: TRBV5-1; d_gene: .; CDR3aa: CASSSTGISGANVLTF; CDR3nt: TGCGCCAGCAGCTCGACAGGAATCTCTGGGGCCAACGTCCTGACTTTC
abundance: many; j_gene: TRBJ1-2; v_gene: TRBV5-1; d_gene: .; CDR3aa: CASSQGTQGTGYTF; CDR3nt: TGCGCCAGCAGCCAAGGGACACAGGGTACTGGCTACACCTTC
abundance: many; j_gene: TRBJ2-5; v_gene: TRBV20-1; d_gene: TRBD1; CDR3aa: CSGDREQETQYF; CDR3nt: TGCAGCGGCGACAGGGAGCAAGAGACCCAGTACTTC
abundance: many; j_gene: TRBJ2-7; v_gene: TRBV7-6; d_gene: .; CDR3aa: CASSSGTASEQYF; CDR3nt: TGTGCCAGCAGCTCCGGGACTGCCTCCGAGCAGTACTTC
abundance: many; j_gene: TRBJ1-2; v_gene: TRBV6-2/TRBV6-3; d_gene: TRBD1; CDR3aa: CASRAKTGRGYTF; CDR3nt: TGTGCCAGCAGGGCGAAGACAGGGCGAGGCTACACCTTC
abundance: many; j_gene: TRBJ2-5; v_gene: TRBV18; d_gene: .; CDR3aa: CASSPPGVLETQYF; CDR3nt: TGTGCCAGCTCACCACCAGGTGTGCTAGAGACCCAGTACTTC
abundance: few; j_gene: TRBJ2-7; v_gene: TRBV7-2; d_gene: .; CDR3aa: CASSFDYGEQYF; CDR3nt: TGTGCCAGCAGCTTTGATTACGGCGAGCAGTACTTC
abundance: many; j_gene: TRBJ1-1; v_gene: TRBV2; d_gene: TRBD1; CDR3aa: CASSIPGTVNTEAFF; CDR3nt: TGTGCCAGCAGCATACCAGGGACAGTGAACACTGAAGCTTTCTTT
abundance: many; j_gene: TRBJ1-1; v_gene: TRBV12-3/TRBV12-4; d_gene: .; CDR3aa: CASSFVSEAFF; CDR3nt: TGTGCCAGCAGTTTTGTCTCTGAAGCTTTCTTT
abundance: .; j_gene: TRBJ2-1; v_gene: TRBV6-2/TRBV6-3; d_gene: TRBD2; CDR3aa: CDSSYRSSGYYNEQFF; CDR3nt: TGTGACAGCAGTTACCGATCTAGCGGGTACTACAATGAGCAGTTCTTC
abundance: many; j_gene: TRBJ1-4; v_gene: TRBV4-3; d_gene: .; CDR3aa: CASTQGVGREKLFF; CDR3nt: TGCGCCAGCACCCAGGGCGTAGGGCGAGAAAAACTGTTTTTT
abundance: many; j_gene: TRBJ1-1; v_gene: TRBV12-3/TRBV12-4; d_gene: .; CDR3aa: CASSLAANPPEAFF; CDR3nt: TGTGCCAGCAGTTTAGCGGCCAACCCGCCTGAAGCTTTCTTT
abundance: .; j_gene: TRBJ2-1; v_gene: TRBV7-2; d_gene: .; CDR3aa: CASSLAQSSLAYEQFF; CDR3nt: TGTGCCAGCAGCTTAGCGCAGTCTAGTCTTGCTTATGAGCAGTTCTTC